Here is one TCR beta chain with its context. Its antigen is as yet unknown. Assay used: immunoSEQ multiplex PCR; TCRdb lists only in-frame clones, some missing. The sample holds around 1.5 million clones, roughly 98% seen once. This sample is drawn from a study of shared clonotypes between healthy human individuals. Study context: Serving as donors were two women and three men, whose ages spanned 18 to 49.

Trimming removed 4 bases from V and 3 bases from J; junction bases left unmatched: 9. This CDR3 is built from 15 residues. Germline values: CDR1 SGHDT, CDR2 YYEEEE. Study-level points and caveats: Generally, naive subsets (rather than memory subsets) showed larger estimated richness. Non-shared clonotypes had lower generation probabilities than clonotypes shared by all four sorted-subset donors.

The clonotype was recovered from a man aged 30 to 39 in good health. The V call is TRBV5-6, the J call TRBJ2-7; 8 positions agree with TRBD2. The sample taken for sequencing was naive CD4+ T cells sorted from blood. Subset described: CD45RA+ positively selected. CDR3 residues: CASSPTPTSVYEQYF. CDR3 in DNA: TGTGCCAGCAGCCCAACCCCGACTAGCGTCTACGAGCAGTACTTC.